Here is one T cell receptor beta chain with its context. The data derive from a study of T cell changes during pregnancy in multiple sclerosis. Trimming removed 2 bases at V and 7 bases at J, with 11 bases between. This CDR3 has 14 amino acids. Per the germline V gene, CDR1 is MNHEY and CDR2 is SMNVEV (reference sequence). Profiling relied on immunoSEQ multiplex PCR, and the TCRdb table lists in-frame clones only, not all of them. The sample has about 63,000 clones, 90% to 95% seen once; the top ten hold 2.5% to 4%. The V gene is TRBV27, the J gene TRBJ1-4, with D unresolved. This specimen was CD8+ T cells from peripheral blood mononuclear cells, taken in the second trimester of pregnancy. The sequence came from a female donor with multiple sclerosis, enrolled in a pregnancy study. CDR3 nucleotides: TGTGCCAGCAGTTTAACCGCAGCAGGTGAAAAACTGTTTTTT. It specifies CASSLTAAGEKLFF.